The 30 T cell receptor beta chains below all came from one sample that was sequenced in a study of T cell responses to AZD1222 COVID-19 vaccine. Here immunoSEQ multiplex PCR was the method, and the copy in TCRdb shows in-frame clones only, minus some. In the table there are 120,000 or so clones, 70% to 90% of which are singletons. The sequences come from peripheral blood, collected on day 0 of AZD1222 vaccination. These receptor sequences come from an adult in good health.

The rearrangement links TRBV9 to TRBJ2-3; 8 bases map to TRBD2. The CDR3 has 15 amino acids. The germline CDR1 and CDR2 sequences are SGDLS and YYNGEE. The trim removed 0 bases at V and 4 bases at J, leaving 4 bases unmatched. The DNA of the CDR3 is TGTGCCAGCAGCGTAGACGGGGGGGCCTCAGATACGCAGTATTTT. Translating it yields CASSVDGGASDTQYF.

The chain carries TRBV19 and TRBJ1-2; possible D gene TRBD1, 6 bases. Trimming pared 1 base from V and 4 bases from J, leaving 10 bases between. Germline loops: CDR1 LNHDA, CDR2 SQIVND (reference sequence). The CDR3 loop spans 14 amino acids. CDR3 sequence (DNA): TGTGCCAGTAGTATAGGCGGAGGGGGCTATGGCTACACCTTC. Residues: CASSIGGGGYGYTF.

In DNA form, the CDR3 reads TGTGCCAGCAGCTTGGCACAGGGGGCGTACGAGACCCAGTACTTC. Translating it yields CASSLAQGAYETQYF. The gene calls are TRBV5-6 and TRBJ2-5; 9 nucleotides match TRBD1. The CDR3 length is 15 residues. Losses at the gene ends were 0 bases for V and 5 bases for J; bases not matched to a gene: 5. CDR1 SGHDT and CDR2 YYEEEE come from the germline V gene.

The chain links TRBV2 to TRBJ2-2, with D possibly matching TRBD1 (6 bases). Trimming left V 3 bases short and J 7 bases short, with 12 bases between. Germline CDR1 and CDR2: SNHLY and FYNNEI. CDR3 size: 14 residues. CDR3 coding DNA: TGTGCCAGCAGTGAGCAACAGGGAAGCGGGGAGCTGTTTTTT. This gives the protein CASSEQQGSGELFF.

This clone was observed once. DNA of the CDR3: TGTGCCAGCAGTTCCGGGACAGCTAACTATGGCTACACCTTC. Protein sequence: CASSSGTANYGYTF. The chain is built from TRBV6-2 or TRBV6-3 and TRBJ1-2; 7 bases are shared with TRBD1. There are 14 residues in the CDR3. The V gene's germline CDR1 is MNHEY and CDR2 SVGEGT. V trimming: 4 bases; J trimming: 0 bases; junction bases outside the gene matches: 2.

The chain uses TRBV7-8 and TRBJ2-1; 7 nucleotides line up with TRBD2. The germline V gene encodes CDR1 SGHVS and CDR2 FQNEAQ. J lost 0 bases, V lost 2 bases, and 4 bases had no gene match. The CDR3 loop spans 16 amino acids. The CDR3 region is CASSLLGGGSYNEQFF. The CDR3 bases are TGTGCCAGCAGCTTATTGGGCGGGGGCTCCTACAATGAGCAGTTCTTC.

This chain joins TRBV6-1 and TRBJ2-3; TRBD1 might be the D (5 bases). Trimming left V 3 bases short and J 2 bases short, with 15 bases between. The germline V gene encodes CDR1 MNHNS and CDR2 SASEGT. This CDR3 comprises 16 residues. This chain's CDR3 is CASSDGLQDHTDTQYF. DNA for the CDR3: TGTGCCAGCAGTGACGGATTACAGGATCACACAGATACGCAGTATTTT.

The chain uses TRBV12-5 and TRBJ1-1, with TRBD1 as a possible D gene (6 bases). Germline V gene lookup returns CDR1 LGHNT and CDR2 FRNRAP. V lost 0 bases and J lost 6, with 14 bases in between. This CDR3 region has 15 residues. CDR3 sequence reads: CASGLVIGGLAEAFF. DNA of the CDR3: TGTGCTAGTGGTTTGGTAATTGGGGGGCTCGCTGAAGCTTTCTTT.

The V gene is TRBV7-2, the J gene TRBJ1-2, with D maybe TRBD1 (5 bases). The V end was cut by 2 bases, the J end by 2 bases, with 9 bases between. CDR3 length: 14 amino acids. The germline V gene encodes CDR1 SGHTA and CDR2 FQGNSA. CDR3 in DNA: TGTGCCAGCAGCTTATACCGGGACAACTATGGCTACACCTTC. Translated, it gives CASSLYRDNYGYTF. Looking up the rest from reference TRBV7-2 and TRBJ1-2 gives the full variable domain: GAGVSQSPSNKVTEKGKDVELRCDPISGHTALYWYRQSLGQGLEFLIYFQGNSAPDKSGLPSDRFSAERTGGSVSTLTIQRTQQEDSAVYLCASSLYRDNYGYTFGSGTRLTVV.

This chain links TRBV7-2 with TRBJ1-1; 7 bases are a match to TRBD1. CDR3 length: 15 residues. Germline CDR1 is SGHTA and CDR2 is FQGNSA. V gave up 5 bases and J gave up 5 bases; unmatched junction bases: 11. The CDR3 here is CASSPRQGGWTEAFF. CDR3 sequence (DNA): TGTGCCAGCAGCCCCCGACAGGGAGGTTGGACTGAAGCTTTCTTT. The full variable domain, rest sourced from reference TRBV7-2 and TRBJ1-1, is GAGVSQSPSNKVTEKGKDVELRCDPISGHTALYWYRQSLGQGLEFLIYFQGNSAPDKSGLPSDRFSAERTGGSVSTLTIQRTQQEDSAVYLCASSPRQGGWTEAFFGQGTRLTVV.

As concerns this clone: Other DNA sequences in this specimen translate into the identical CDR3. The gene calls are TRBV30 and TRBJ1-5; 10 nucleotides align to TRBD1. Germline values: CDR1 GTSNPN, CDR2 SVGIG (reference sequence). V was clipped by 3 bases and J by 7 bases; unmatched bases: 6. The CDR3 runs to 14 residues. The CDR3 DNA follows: TGTGCCTGGAGCCTCGGGACAGGGGAACAGCCCCAGCATTTT. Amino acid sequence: CAWSLGTGEQPQHF.

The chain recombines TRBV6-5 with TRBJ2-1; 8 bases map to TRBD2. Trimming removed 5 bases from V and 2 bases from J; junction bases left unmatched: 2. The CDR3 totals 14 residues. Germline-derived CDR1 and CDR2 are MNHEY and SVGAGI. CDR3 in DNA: TGTGCCAGCAGTAGGCGGGGGGCCTACAATGAGCAGTTCTTC. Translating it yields CASSRRGAYNEQFF.

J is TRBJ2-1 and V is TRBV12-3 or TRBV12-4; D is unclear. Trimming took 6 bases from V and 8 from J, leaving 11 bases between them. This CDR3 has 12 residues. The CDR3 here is CASSLRAYEQFF. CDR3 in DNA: TGTGCCAGCAGCCTTCGGGCATATGAGCAGTTCTTC.

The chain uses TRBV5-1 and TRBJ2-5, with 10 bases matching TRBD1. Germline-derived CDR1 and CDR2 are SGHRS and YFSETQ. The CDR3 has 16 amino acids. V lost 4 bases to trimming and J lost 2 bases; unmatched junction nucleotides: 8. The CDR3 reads CASSPVRDRGQETQYF. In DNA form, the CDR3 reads TGCGCCAGCAGCCCCGTCCGGGACAGGGGACAAGAGACCCAGTACTTC.

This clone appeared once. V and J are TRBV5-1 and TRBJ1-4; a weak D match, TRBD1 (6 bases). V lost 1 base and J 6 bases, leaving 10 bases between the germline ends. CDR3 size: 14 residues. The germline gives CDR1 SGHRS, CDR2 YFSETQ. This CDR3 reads CASSLRGEDEKLFF. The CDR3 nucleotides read TGCGCCAGCAGCTTGAGGGGGGAGGATGAAAAACTGTTTTTT.

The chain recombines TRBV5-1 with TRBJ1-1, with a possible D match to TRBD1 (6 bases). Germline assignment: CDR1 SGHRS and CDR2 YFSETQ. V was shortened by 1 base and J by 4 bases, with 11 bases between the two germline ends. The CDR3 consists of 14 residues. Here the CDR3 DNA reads TGCGCCAGCAGCTTGAGTTGGGGGCCCACTGAAGCTTTCTTT. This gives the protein CASSLSWGPTEAFF.

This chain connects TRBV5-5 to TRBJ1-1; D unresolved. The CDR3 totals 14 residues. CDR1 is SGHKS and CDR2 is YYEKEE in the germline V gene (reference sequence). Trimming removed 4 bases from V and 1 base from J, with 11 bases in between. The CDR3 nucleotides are TGTGCCAGCAGCCCACACAGACCGAACACTGAAGCTTTCTTT. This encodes CASSPHRPNTEAFF.

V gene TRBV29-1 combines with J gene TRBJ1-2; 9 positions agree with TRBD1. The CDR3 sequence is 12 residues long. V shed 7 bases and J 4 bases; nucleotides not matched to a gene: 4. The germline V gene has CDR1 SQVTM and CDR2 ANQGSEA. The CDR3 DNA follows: TGCAGCGACACAGGGGGCGGCTATGGCTACACCTTC. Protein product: CSDTGGGYGYTF.

The CDR3 is CASSDRGHQPNQPQHF. CDR3 DNA sequence: TGTGCCAGCAGTGACAGGGGGCATCAGCCCAATCAGCCCCAGCATTTT. The V gene is TRBV6-1, the J gene TRBJ1-5; TRBD1 matches at 8 bases. Germline CDR1 is MNHNS and CDR2 is SASEGT. The V gene end was trimmed by 3 bases and the J gene end by 3 bases; junction bases not matched to a gene: 7. The CDR3 loop spans 16 amino acids.

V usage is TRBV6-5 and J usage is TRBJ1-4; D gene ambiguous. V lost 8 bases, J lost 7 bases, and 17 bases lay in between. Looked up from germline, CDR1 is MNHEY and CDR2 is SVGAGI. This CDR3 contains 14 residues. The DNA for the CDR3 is TGTGCCAGCTCGGTTCAGGCCTTCCCTGAAAAACTGTTTTTT. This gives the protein CASSVQAFPEKLFF.

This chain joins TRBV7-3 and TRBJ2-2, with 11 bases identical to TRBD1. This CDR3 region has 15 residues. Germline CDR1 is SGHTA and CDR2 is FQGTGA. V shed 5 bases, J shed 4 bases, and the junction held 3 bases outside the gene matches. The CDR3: CASSVGTGGTGELFF. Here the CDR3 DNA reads TGTGCCAGCAGCGTAGGGACAGGGGGCACCGGGGAGCTGTTTTTT.

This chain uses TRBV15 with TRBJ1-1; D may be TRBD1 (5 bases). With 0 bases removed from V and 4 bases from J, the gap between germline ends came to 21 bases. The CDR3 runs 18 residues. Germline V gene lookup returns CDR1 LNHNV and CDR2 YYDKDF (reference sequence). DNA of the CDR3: TGTGCCACCAGCAGAGACCGAATCTGGGGCGTTGAGGTCACTGAAGCTTTCTTT. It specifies CATSRDRIWGVEVTEAFF.

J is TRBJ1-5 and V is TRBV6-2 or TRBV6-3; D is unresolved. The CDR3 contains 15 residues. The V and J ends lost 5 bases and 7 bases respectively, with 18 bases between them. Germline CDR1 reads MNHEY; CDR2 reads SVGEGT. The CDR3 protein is CASSPVTDGEQPQHF. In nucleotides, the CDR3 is TGTGCCAGCAGTCCAGTGACGGACGGCGAACAGCCCCAGCATTTT.

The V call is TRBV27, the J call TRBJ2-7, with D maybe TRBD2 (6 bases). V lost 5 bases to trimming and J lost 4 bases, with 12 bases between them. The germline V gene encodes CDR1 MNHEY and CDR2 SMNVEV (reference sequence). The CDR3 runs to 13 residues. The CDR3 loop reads CASSPSSAYEQYF. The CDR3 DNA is TGTGCCAGCAGTCCTTCTAGCGCGTACGAGCAGTACTTC.

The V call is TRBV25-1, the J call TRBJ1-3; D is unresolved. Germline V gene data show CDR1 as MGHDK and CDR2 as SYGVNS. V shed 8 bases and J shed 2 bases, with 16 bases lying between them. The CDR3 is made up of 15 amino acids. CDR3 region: CASVWWTIPGNTIYF. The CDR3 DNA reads TGTGCCAGCGTTTGGTGGACTATCCCTGGAAACACCATATATTTT.

This chain's CDR3 is CASSPGGAPAYNEQFF. The CDR3 nucleotides are TGTGCCAGCAGCCCCGGGGGTGCCCCGGCCTACAATGAGCAGTTCTTC. The genes are TRBV6-2 or TRBV6-3 and TRBJ2-1; tentative D call: TRBD2 (6 bases). V was pared by 6 bases and J by 2 bases, with 17 bases between. The germline CDR1 and CDR2 sequences are MNHEY and SVGEGT. This CDR3 has 16 residues.

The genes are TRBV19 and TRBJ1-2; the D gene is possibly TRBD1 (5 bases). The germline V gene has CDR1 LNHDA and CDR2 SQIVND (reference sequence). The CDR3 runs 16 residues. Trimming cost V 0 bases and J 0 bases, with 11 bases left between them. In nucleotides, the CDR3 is TGTGCCAGTAGTATAGACGTCGGGGCAGCTAACTATGGCTACACCTTC. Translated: CASSIDVGAANYGYTF.

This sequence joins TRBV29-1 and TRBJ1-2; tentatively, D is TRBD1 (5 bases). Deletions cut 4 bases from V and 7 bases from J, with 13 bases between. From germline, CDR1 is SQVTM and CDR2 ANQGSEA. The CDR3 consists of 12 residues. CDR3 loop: CSVARGQGGYTF. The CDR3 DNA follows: TGCAGCGTTGCTCGGGGTCAGGGTGGCTACACCTTC.

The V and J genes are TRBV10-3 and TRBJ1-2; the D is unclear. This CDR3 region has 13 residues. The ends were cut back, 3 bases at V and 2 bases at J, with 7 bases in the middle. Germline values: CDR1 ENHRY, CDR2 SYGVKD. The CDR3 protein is CAISDRGNYGYTF. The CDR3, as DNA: TGTGCCATCAGTGATCGAGGGAACTATGGCTACACCTTC.

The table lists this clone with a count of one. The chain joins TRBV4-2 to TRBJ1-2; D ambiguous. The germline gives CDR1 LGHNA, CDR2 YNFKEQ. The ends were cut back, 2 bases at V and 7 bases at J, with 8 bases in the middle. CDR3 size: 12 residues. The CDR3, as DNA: TGTGCCAGCAGCCAACGCGGGTCTGGCTACACCTTC. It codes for CASSQRGSGYTF.